Each of the 7 T cell receptor beta chains below was sequenced from the same sample in a study of tumor-infiltrating lymphocytes in glioblastoma multiforme. TCR beta libraries were built from RNA through three nested multiplex PCR rounds using modified ARM-PCR. TCRdb called the multiplex PCR reads again in MiXCR, with one record for every CDR3 protein. This sample carries about 15,000 distinct CDR3 sequences, over 55% of them seen once, and the ten largest clones take 49%. The source material was brain tumor tissue. All receptors come from a male donor with glioblastoma.

This clonotype was seen a few times. V usage is TRBV11-1 and J usage is TRBJ2-4; D is unresolved. V was trimmed by 6 bases and J by 6 bases, leaving 12 bases between them. CDR1 is SGHAT, CDR2 FQDESV, per germline (reference sequence). The CDR3 is made up of 13 amino acids. DNA for the CDR3: TGTGCCAGCAGTCTGGGCCCTCCAAACATTCAGTACTTC. It codes for CASSLGPPNIQYF.

The chain joins TRBV29-1 to TRBJ2-1, with TRBD2 as a possible D gene (5 bases). V lost 1 base and J lost 8, with 18 bases in between. Germline V gene lookup returns CDR1 SQVTM and CDR2 ANQGSEA. The CDR3 is 15 amino acids. In DNA, the CDR3 is TGCAGCGTTGAAGGGGGTGACGGGATTCGGGATGAGCAGTTCTTC. It translates to CSVEGGDGIRDEQFF.

The genes are TRBV5-4 and TRBJ1-2; TRBD1 aligns across 7 bases. The germline gives CDR1 SGHNT, CDR2 YYREEE (reference sequence). The trim removed 0 bases at V and 8 bases at J, leaving 13 bases unmatched. This CDR3 contains 16 residues. The CDR3 region has the DNA TGTGCCAGCAGCTTGGCCGGGGACAGATCCTTTAGGGGCTACACCTTC. Translation: CASSLAGDRSFRGYTF.

A word on this clonotype: One end of the junction does not line up with germline, which may come from a read error. This chain links TRBV29-1 with TRBJ2-1; 12 nucleotides match TRBD2. Germline CDR1 and CDR2: SQVTM and ANQGSEA. CDR3 length: 15 residues. This CDR3 is CSVEDGTSGWYEQLF. The CDR3 nucleotides are TGCAGCGTTGAAGACGGGACTAGCGGGTGGTATGAGCAGCTCTTC.

Regarding this clonotype: A junction boundary mismatches the germline segment, possibly from a read error. The chain is built from TRBV4-1 and TRBJ1-1; no reliable D call. This CDR3 has 13 residues. The germline CDR1 and CDR2 sequences are MGHRA and YSYEKL. The CDR3, as DNA: TGCGCCAGCAGCCAAGAAATTTCGACTGAATCTTTTTTT. Protein sequence: CASSQEISTESFF.

The chain joins TRBV12-3 or TRBV12-4 to TRBJ2-6; D is ambiguous. V dropped 1 base and J dropped 4 bases, with 11 bases sitting between them. The CDR3 sequence is 16 residues long. CDR3 sequence: CASSLGPFFGANVLTF. CDR3 nucleotides: TGTGCCAGCAGTTTAGGTCCGTTCTTCGGGGCCAACGTCCTGACTTTC.

In the case of this clonotype: It is unclear where the CDR3 begins or ends on the DNA, so no DNA is shown, and the CDR3 is as TCRdb lists it. The CDR3 loop is CARSQGVASGSGGTRYF. The chain uses TRBV4-1 and TRBJ2-5; TRBD2, the table's D call, was not compared with the DNA. The CDR3 comprises 17 residues, both ends counted. The germline V gene has CDR1 MGHRA and CDR2 YSYEKL.